This T cell receptor (beta chain) was obtained from a study of T-cell reconstitution after alpha-beta-depleted transplantation in children. Study-wide results and caveats: Roughly two months post-transplant, alpha-beta T cells reportedly originated from several hundred graft clones that had expanded. Newly made T cells mostly supplied T-cell counts and diversity one year after transplant. Some patients showed high day-60 TCRbeta diversity, which derived from surviving recipient T cells and thymic progenitors.

V lost 0 bases and J lost 5; bases outside the gene matches: 6. From germline, CDR1 is SGHRS and CDR2 YFSETQ. This CDR3 region has 15 residues. This clonotype appeared a few times. Antigen unknown. Unique molecular identifiers were used to barcode this TCRbeta library. TCRdb re-called the PCR reads with MiXCR, one entry per CDR3 protein. This table holds about a million distinct CDR3 sequences, about 26% found once. The V and J genes are TRBV5-1 and TRBJ1-1, with 8 bases fitting TRBD1. The source is a boy under three years old who had a stem cell transplant for SCID, so the T cells may come from the graft donor. Sequencing was performed on PBMCs, mostly from graft donor cells, taken 360 days after TCRalphabeta/CD19-depleted stem cell transplant. The chain's CDR3 is CASSLAGQGRTEAFF. The CDR3 DNA sequence: TGCGCCAGCAGCTTGGCCGGACAGGGCAGAACTGAAGCTTTCTTT.